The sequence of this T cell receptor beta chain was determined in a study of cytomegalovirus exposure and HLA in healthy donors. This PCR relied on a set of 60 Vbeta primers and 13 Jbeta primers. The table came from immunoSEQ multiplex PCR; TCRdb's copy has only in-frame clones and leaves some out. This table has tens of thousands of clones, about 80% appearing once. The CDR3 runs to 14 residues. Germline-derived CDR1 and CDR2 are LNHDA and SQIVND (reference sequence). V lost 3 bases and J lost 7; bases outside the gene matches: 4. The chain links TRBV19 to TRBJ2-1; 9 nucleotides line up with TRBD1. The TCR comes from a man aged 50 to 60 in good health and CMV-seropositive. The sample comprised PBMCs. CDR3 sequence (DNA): TGTGCCAGTAGTATTGGACAGGGGTGGAATGAGCAGTTCTTC. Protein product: CASSIGQGWNEQFF.